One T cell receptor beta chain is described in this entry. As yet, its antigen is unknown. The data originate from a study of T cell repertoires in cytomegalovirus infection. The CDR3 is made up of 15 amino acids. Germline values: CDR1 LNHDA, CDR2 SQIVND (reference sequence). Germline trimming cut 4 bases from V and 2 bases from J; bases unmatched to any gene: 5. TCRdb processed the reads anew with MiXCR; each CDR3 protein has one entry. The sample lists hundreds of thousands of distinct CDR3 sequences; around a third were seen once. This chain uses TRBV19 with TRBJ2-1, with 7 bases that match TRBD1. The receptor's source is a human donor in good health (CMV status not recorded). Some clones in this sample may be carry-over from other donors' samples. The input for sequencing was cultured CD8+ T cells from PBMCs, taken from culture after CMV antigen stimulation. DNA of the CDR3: TGTGCCAGTAGTAGCGACAGGGTAGCCTACAATGAGCAGTTCTTC. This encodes CASSSDRVAYNEQFF.